One sample yielded the 9 T cell receptor beta chains listed below, sequenced in a study of T cell responses to AZD1222 COVID-19 vaccine. Profiling relied on immunoSEQ multiplex PCR, and the TCRdb table lists in-frame clones only, not all of them. The sample includes fewer than 150,000 clones, roughly 87% of them seen just once. The sample in question was peripheral blood, obtained on day 0 of AZD1222 vaccination. The receptors here all came from an adult in good health.

The gene calls are TRBV7-2 and TRBJ1-5; D uncertain. The CDR3 extends over 15 amino acids. V lost 1 base and J lost 4, with 11 bases in between. Germline assignment: CDR1 SGHTA and CDR2 FQGNSA. CDR3 protein: CASSLEPVFNQPQHF. In DNA, the CDR3 is TGTGCCAGCAGCTTAGAGCCAGTCTTTAATCAGCCCCAGCATTTT.

The chain carries TRBV3-1 (or the pseudogene TRBV3-2) and TRBJ2-3, with 12 bases that match TRBD2. The germline V gene encodes CDR1 LGHDT and CDR2 YNNKEL (reference sequence). The CDR3 contains 19 residues. V trimming: 5 bases; J trimming: 1 base; junction bases outside the gene matches: 13. The CDR3 bases are TGTGCCAGCAGCAAAGCCGACCCTAGCGGGAGGGCGGGCACAGATACGCAGTATTTT. Translated: CASSKADPSGRAGTDTQYF.

The V and J genes are TRBV7-2 and TRBJ1-4; D is perhaps TRBD1 (5 bases). CDR1 SGHTA and CDR2 FQGNSA come from the germline V gene. With 2 bases removed from V and 6 bases from J, the gap between germline ends came to 10 bases. The CDR3 is made up of 14 amino acids. The CDR3 DNA reads TGTGCCAGCAGCTTACAGGGAATAGATGAAAAACTGTTTTTT. This sequence encodes CASSLQGIDEKLFF.

This sequence joins TRBV20-1 and TRBJ2-7; the D gene is possibly TRBD1 (6 bases). The germline CDR1 and CDR2 sequences are DFQATT and SNEGSKA (reference sequence). The CDR3 spans 13 residues. The V end was cut by 3 bases, the J end by 0 bases, with 9 bases between. The CDR3 sequence is CSASGDTSYEQYF. The CDR3 nucleotides are TGCAGTGCTAGTGGGGACACCTCCTACGAGCAGTACTTC.

This sequence joins TRBV6-2 or TRBV6-3 and TRBJ2-7; D is undetermined. The CDR3 consists of 13 residues. Trimming pared 2 bases from V and 7 bases from J, leaving 12 bases between. The V gene's germline CDR1 is MNHEY and CDR2 SVGEGT. For the CDR3, the DNA is TGTGCCAGCAGTTACCGACGGCAAGGAGAGCAGTACTTC. Translating gives CASSYRRQGEQYF.

This chain connects TRBV7-6 to TRBJ2-2; D remains unclear. The germline CDR1 and CDR2 sequences are SGHVS and FNYEAQ. This CDR3 has 16 residues. The V end was cut by 1 base, the J end by 0 bases, with 9 bases between. The CDR3 loop is CASSLEYLANTGELFF. The CDR3 nucleotides are TGTGCCAGCAGCTTAGAGTATCTAGCGAACACCGGGGAGCTGTTTTTT.

V is TRBV4-3 and J is TRBJ2-7; D unresolved. V dropped 0 bases and J dropped 0 bases, with 9 bases sitting between them. CDR1 and CDR2 (germline): LGHNA, YSLEER. The CDR3 contains 15 residues. The CDR3 DNA reads TGCGCCAGCAGCCAAGACTACTCAAGCTCCTACGAGCAGTACTTC. Protein sequence: CASSQDYSSSYEQYF.

The chain recombines TRBV14 with TRBJ2-1; D assignment may be TRBD1 or TRBD2 (5 bases each). Between the trimmed V and J ends, which lost 4 bases and 9 bases, there was a span of 19 bases. The CDR3 loop spans 15 amino acids. Germline V gives CDR1 SGHDN, CDR2 FVKESK. The chain's CDR3 is CASSPGALGVGEQFF. CDR3 nucleotides: TGTGCCAGCAGCCCCGGGGCCCTGGGCGTGGGTGAGCAGTTCTTC.

The rearrangement uses TRBV11-2 and TRBJ2-4; 9 bases map to TRBD1. There are 16 residues in the CDR3. V dropped 5 bases and J dropped 1; count of bases not matched to a gene: 6. CDR1 is SGHAT and CDR2 is FQNNGV in the germline V gene. CDR3 protein: CASSPGQGRAKNIQYF. The CDR3 bases are TGTGCCAGCAGCCCTGGACAGGGGAGGGCCAAAAACATTCAGTACTTC.